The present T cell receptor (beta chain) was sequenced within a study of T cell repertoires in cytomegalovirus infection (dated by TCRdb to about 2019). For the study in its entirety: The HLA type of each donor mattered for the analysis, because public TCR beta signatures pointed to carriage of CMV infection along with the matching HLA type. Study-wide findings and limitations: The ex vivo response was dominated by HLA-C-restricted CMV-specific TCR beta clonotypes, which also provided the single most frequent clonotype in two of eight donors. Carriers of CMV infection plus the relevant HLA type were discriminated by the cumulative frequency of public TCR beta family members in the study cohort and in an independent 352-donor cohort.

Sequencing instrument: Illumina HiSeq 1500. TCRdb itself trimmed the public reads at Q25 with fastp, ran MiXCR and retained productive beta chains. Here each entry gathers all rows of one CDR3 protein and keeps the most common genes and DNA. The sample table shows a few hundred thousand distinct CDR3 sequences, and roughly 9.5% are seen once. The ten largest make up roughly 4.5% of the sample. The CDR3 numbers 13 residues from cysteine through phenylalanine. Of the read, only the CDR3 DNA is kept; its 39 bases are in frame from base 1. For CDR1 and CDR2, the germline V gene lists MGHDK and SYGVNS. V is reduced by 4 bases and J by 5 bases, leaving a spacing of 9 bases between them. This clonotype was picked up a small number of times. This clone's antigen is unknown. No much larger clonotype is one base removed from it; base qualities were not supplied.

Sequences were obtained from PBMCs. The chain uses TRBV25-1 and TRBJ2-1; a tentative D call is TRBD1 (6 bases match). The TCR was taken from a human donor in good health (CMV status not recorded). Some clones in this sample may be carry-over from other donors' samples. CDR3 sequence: CASSGGHHNEQFF. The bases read TGTGCCAGCAGTGGGGGACACCACAATGAGCAGTTCTTC.